A selection of T cell receptor beta chains follows, all from one sample in a study of human T cells and chemical hapten exposure. From the RACE reads, TCRdb called clonotypes with MiXCR, one entry per CDR3 protein. The sample carries roughly 38,000 distinct CDR3 sequences, around 12% recorded once. This specimen consisted of whole blood, obtained in connection with sensitization to the hapten diphenylcyclopropenone (DPC). These receptors all stem from a woman between 40 and 55 years old with alopecia areata. Some clones in this sample may be carry-over from other donors' samples. Each CDR3 is given with its conserved first and last residue.

V	J	CDR3
TRBV20-1	TRBJ1-1	CSVRPSVNTEAFF
TRBV5-1	TRBJ1-1	CASSPSPGSNTEAFF
TRBV11-2	TRBJ2-7	CASRTGDLPGEQYF
TRBV10-3	TRBJ2-7	CAISDLQRSSYEQYF
TRBV6-8	TRBJ2-7	CASSYWDRGEQYF
TRBV12-3/TRBV12-4	TRBJ2-5	CASSLRGQGTQYF
TRBV29-1	TRBJ2-1	CSLRSYNEQFF
TRBV29-1	TRBJ1-1	CSVYSATEAFF
TRBV7-2	TRBJ2-2	CASSPGPGTAGELFF
TRBV14	TRBJ2-5	CASSQDRRVQETQYF
TRBV29-1	TRBJ2-7	CSARTGTGVYEQYF